Sequencing of this T cell receptor beta chain was carried out in a study of immune cell composition in non-small cell lung cancer. The CDR3 runs 17 residues. The germline V gene encodes CDR1 SEHNR and CDR2 FQNEAQ (reference sequence). J was trimmed by 4 bases and V by 1 base; bases with no gene match: 9. The table lists this clone with a count of one. Normal lung was taken at the farthest possible site, at least 3 cm from tumour. Generated by immunoSEQ multiplex PCR, the TCRdb table keeps only in-frame clones and is missing some. The repertoire holds some 6,000 clones, with about 71% as singletons. The specimen sequenced was non-adjacent lung tissue. The sequence was collected from a human donor with non-small cell lung cancer. This chain joins TRBV7-9 and TRBJ2-2; the match to TRBD1 covers 7 bases. The CDR3 DNA reads TGTGCCAGCAGCTTAGACGCCGGGACAGCGCTCACCGGGGAGCTGTTTTTT. This translates into CASSLDAGTALTGELFF.